Listed below are T cell receptor beta chains from one sample, sequenced in a study of control samples from healthy donors and cancer patients. The repertoire was sequenced with immunoSEQ multiplex PCR; TCRdb's copy has only in-frame clones and lacks some. The table shows more than 110,000 clones, with approximately 92% occurring only once. The sample was blood. These receptors were collected from a man aged 30-40 years in good health. CDR3s include the opening cysteine and the closing phenylalanine or tryptophan. The order of the fields is D gene, clone size, V gene, CDR3 length, J gene, CDR3 protein, CDR3 DNA. A D gene is named only where the DNA matches it firmly. The listing skips clone size in some rows; elsewhere it reads once, few, many or a size class.

D: -; size: -; V: TRBV3-1/TRBV3-2; length: 12; J: TRBJ2-7; CDR3: CASSHGGSEQYF; DNA: TGTGCCAGCAGCCATGGGGGTAGCGAGCAGTACTTC
D: -; size: -; V: TRBV6-6; length: 13; J: TRBJ1-5; CDR3: CASSSTMDQPQHF; DNA: TGTGCCAGCAGTTCGACCATGGATCAGCCCCAGCATTTT
D: -; size: -; V: TRBV19; length: 17; J: TRBJ2-2; CDR3: CASSMGWTRGLAGELFF; DNA: TGTGCCAGTAGTATGGGGTGGACACGCGGTTTGGCCGGGGAGCTGTTTTTT
D: TRBD2; size: -; V: TRBV5-4; length: 15; J: TRBJ2-3; CDR3: CASSLASGSSDTQYF; DNA: TGTGCCAGCAGCTTGGCTAGCGGGAGTTCAGATACGCAGTATTTT
D: TRBD1; size: -; V: TRBV6-5; length: 14; J: TRBJ1-2; CDR3: CASSYNRGQQGYTF; DNA: TGTGCCAGCAGTTACAACAGGGGGCAGCAAGGCTACACCTTC
D: -; size: once; V: TRBV5-1; length: 13; J: TRBJ2-7; CDR3: CASSLDPSYEQYF; DNA: TGCGCCAGCAGCCTAGACCCCTCCTACGAGCAGTACTTC
D: -; size: -; V: TRBV19; length: 10; J: TRBJ1-1; CDR3: CASANTEAFF; DNA: TGTGCCAGTGCGAACACTGAAGCTTTCTTT
D: -; size: medium-sized; V: TRBV6-6; length: 13; J: TRBJ2-7; CDR3: CASSYSHSYEQYF; DNA: TGTGCCAGCAGTTACAGTCACTCCTACGAGCAGTACTTC
D: -; size: -; V: TRBV15; length: 13; J: TRBJ1-1; CDR3: CATSGQFGTEAFF; DNA: TGTGCCACCAGCGGACAGTTCGGCACTGAAGCTTTCTTT
D: TRBD2; size: once; V: TRBV5-4; length: 19; J: TRBJ2-3; CDR3: CASSLSTTGGRGGTDTQYF; DNA: TGTGCCAGCAGCTTGTCCACCACGGGGGGTCGGGGCGGGACAGATACGCAGTATTTT
D: -; size: -; V: TRBV7-7; length: 13; J: TRBJ2-2; CDR3: CASSLLGAGELFF; DNA: TGTGCTAGCAGCTTACTCGGAGCCGGGGAGCTGTTTTTT
D: -; size: once; V: TRBV20-1; length: 11; J: TRBJ2-5; CDR3: CSARGEETQYF; DNA: TGCAGTGCTAGAGGGGAAGAGACCCAGTACTTC
D: -; size: once; V: TRBV4-2; length: 14; J: TRBJ2-5; CDR3: CASSQEAGRETQYF; DNA: TGTGCCAGCAGCCAAGAAGCCGGGCGGGAGACCCAGTACTTC
D: -; size: -; V: TRBV27; length: 14; J: TRBJ2-7; CDR3: CASRPNSSPYEQYF; DNA: TGTGCCAGCAGGCCTAACTCTTCACCCTACGAGCAGTACTTC
D: TRBD2; size: -; V: TRBV28; length: 19; J: TRBJ2-6; CDR3: CASSSPGTSGYSGANVLTF; DNA: TGTGCCAGCAGTTCCCCCGGGACTAGCGGCTACTCTGGGGCCAACGTCCTGACTTTC
D: TRBD1; size: -; V: TRBV6-6; length: 16; J: TRBJ1-5; CDR3: CASSYPRQGANQPQHF; DNA: TGTGCCAGCAGTTACCCAAGACAGGGGGCCAATCAGCCCCAGCATTTT
D: TRBD1; size: -; V: TRBV15; length: 17; J: TRBJ2-2; CDR3: CATSRVRGLINSGELFF; DNA: TGTGCCACCAGCAGAGTTAGGGGGCTGATAAATTCCGGGGAGCTGTTTTTT
D: TRBD1; size: -; V: TRBV4-1; length: 17; J: TRBJ2-7; CDR3: CASSQDSFGRGLDEQYF; DNA: TGCGCCAGCAGCCAAGATAGCTTTGGCAGGGGGCTCGACGAGCAGTACTTC
D: -; size: -; V: TRBV6-5; length: 15; J: TRBJ1-2; CDR3: CASSYGAAISYGYTF; DNA: TGTGCCAGCAGTTACGGGGCAGCTATATCATATGGCTACACCTTC
D: TRBD1; size: -; V: TRBV10-3; length: 16; J: TRBJ1-3; CDR3: CAISERTGDIGNTIYF; DNA: TGTGCCATCAGTGAAAGGACAGGGGATATTGGAAACACCATATATTTT
D: -; size: -; V: TRBV4-2; length: 16; J: TRBJ1-2; CDR3: CASSQEGRGYFYGYTF; DNA: TGTGCCAGCAGCCAAGAAGGCAGGGGATATTTCTATGGCTACACCTTC
D: -; size: -; V: TRBV5-5; length: 14; J: TRBJ2-2; CDR3: CASSFLFRDGELFF; DNA: TGTGCCAGCAGCTTTCTTTTCCGGGACGGGGAGCTGTTTTTT
D: -; size: -; V: TRBV19; length: 14; J: TRBJ2-7; CDR3: CASSIISRSGEQYF; DNA: TGTGCCAGTAGTATAATATCGAGGTCGGGGGAGCAGTACTTC
D: TRBD1; size: -; V: TRBV30; length: 15; J: TRBJ2-1; CDR3: CAWRSPGQAWNEQFF; DNA: TGTGCCTGGAGATCGCCGGGACAGGCGTGGAATGAGCAGTTCTTC
D: -; size: once; V: TRBV18; length: 13; J: TRBJ1-2; CDR3: CASSPVDGYGYTF; DNA: TGTGCCAGCTCACCGGTTGATGGGTATGGCTACACCTTC
D: -; size: -; V: TRBV7-8; length: 16; J: TRBJ1-5; CDR3: CASSLSGGESNQPQHF; DNA: TGTGCCAGCAGCTTATCGGGAGGGGAAAGCAATCAGCCCCAGCATTTT
D: TRBD2; size: -; V: TRBV20-1; length: 15; J: TRBJ2-1; CDR3: CSAGELAGGDNEQFF; DNA: TGCAGTGCTGGTGAACTAGCGGGAGGGGACAATGAGCAGTTCTTC
D: TRBD2; size: -; V: TRBV20-1; length: 17; J: TRBJ2-3; CDR3: CSASGGLAGGPGDTQYF; DNA: TGCAGTGCTAGTGGTGGACTAGCGGGAGGGCCTGGAGATACGCAGTATTTT
D: -; size: once; V: TRBV10-3; length: 14; J: TRBJ2-1; CDR3: CAISVRDSYNEQFF; DNA: TGTGCCATCAGTGTTAGAGACAGCTACAATGAGCAGTTCTTC
D: TRBD1; size: -; V: TRBV2; length: 15; J: TRBJ1-5; CDR3: CASLRGQGGNQPQHF; DNA: TGTGCCAGCCTCCGGGGACAGGGGGGCAATCAGCCCCAGCATTTT
D: -; size: few; V: TRBV5-1; length: 18; J: TRBJ2-6; CDR3: CASSLAGIRTSGANVLTF; DNA: TGCGCCAGCAGCTTGGCCGGAATCAGGACCTCTGGGGCCAACGTCCTGACTTTC
D: -; size: once; V: TRBV10-3; length: 11; J: TRBJ2-4; CDR3: CAISEGAGHYF; DNA: TGTGCCATCAGTGAGGGGGCCGGCCACTACTTC
D: -; size: -; V: TRBV7-9; length: 15; J: TRBJ1-1; CDR3: CASSLAGGTNTEAFF; DNA: TGTGCCAGCAGCTTAGCTGGGGGGACGAACACTGAAGCTTTCTTT
D: TRBD1; size: once; V: TRBV5-5; length: 19; J: TRBJ1-3; CDR3: CASSNDRDDFYFSGNTIYF; DNA: TGTGCCAGCAGCAATGACAGGGATGATTTTTATTTTTCTGGAAACACCATATATTTT
D: TRBD2; size: -; V: TRBV14; length: 14; J: TRBJ2-7; CDR3: CASSQAGLAYEQYF; DNA: TGTGCCAGCAGCCAGGCGGGACTAGCCTACGAGCAGTATTTC
D: -; size: -; V: TRBV28; length: 11; J: TRBJ1-1; CDR3: CATGTNTEAFF; DNA: TGTGCCACCGGGACGAACACTGAAGCTTTCTTT
D: TRBD1; size: -; V: TRBV11-3; length: 14; J: TRBJ2-7; CDR3: CASSPGQGTYEQYF; DNA: TGTGCCAGCAGCCCAGGACAGGGGACCTACGAGCAGTACTTC
D: -; size: once; V: TRBV4-2; length: 13; J: TRBJ1-2; CDR3: CASSQGFGSGYTF; DNA: TGTGCCAGCAGCCAAGGGTTCGGGAGTGGCTACACCTTC
D: -; size: -; V: TRBV9; length: 13; J: TRBJ1-2; CDR3: CASSVGTAYGYTF; DNA: TGTGCCAGCAGCGTAGGTACAGCCTATGGCTACACCTTC
D: -; size: -; V: TRBV27; length: 15; J: TRBJ1-1; CDR3: CASSLRGGVYTEAFF; DNA: TGTGCCAGCAGTTTAAGAGGTGGGGTGTACACTGAAGCTTTCTTT
D: TRBD1; size: -; V: TRBV9; length: 16; J: TRBJ2-1; CDR3: CASSVQGQGGSNEQFF; DNA: TGTGCCAGCAGCGTACAAGGACAGGGGGGAAGCAATGAGCAGTTCTTC
D: -; size: once; V: TRBV3-1/TRBV3-2; length: 14; J: TRBJ1-5; CDR3: CASSQATLGQPQHF; DNA: TGTGCCAGCAGCCAAGCGACCCTGGGTCAGCCCCAGCATTTT
D: -; size: -; V: TRBV20-1; length: 14; J: TRBJ2-1; CDR3: CSASSVDTYNEQFF; DNA: TGCAGTGCTAGTTCAGTGGACACCTACAATGAGCAGTTCTTC
D: -; size: -; V: TRBV2; length: 16; J: TRBJ2-5; CDR3: CASSVARSPPQETQYF; DNA: TGTGCCAGCAGTGTGGCCCGAAGCCCCCCCCAAGAGACCCAGTACTTC
D: -; size: -; V: TRBV19; length: 15; J: TRBJ1-5; CDR3: CASSIGSRSNQPQHF; DNA: TGTGCCAGTAGTATCGGTAGTCGGAGCAATCAGCCCCAGCATTTT
D: -; size: -; V: TRBV2; length: 14; J: TRBJ2-7; CDR3: CASSRDDGTYEQYF; DNA: TGTGCCAGCAGCCGAGACGACGGAACCTACGAGCAGTACTTC
D: -; size: -; V: TRBV19; length: 16; J: TRBJ1-3; CDR3: CASSIKGPDSGNTIYF; DNA: TGTGCCAGTAGTATAAAGGGTCCGGACTCTGGAAACACCATATATTTT
D: TRBD2; size: -; V: TRBV9; length: 18; J: TRBJ2-3; CDR3: CASSVGGLASGRIDTQYF; DNA: TGTGCCAGCAGCGTAGGGGGGTTGGCTAGCGGGAGGATAGATACGCAGTATTTT
D: TRBD1; size: -; V: TRBV6-1; length: 17; J: TRBJ1-5; CDR3: CASSEIRGQGAGQPQHF; DNA: TGTGCCAGCAGTGAAATAAGAGGACAGGGGGCCGGTCAGCCCCAGCATTTT
D: -; size: -; V: TRBV5-1; length: 15; J: TRBJ1-1; CDR3: CASSLARGAGTEAFF; DNA: TGCGCCAGCAGCTTGGCCCGGGGGGCTGGCACTGAAGCTTTCTTT
D: -; size: -; V: TRBV6-2/TRBV6-3; length: 12; J: TRBJ2-3; CDR3: CASSDYTDTQYF; DNA: TGTGCCAGCAGTGACTACACAGATACGCAGTATTTT
D: -; size: -; V: TRBV21-1; length: 14; J: TRBJ1-1; CDR3: CASTRDRLNTEAFF; DNA: TGTGCCAGCACCAGGGACCGCTTGAACACTGAAGCTTTCTTT
D: -; size: -; V: TRBV7-9; length: 12; J: TRBJ2-5; CDR3: CASSLGLETQYF; DNA: TGTGCCAGCAGCCTAGGTTTGGAGACCCAGTACTTC
D: -; size: -; V: TRBV28; length: 16; J: TRBJ2-2; CDR3: CASSTLRGARAGELFF; DNA: TGTGCCAGCAGCACTTTACGGGGGGCGCGGGCCGGGGAGCTGTTTTTT
D: TRBD2; size: -; V: TRBV10-2; length: 13; J: TRBJ2-5; CDR3: CASSESTGTTTYF; DNA: TGCGCCAGCAGTGAGTCGACGGGGACTACGACATACTTC
D: -; size: -; V: TRBV14; length: 12; J: TRBJ2-5; CDR3: CASSQDWETQYF; DNA: TGTGCCAGCAGCCAAGATTGGGAGACCCAGTACTTC